The present entry profiles one TCR beta chain with its context. This specimen comes from a study of cytomegalovirus exposure and HLA in healthy donors. PCR was performed using 60 Vbeta and 13 Jbeta primers. The method was immunoSEQ multiplex PCR; TCRdb's version includes in-frame clones alone and lacks a portion of them. The sample consists of about 150,000 clones, approximately 78% of them appearing once. Germline V gene sequence: CDR1 ENHRY, CDR2 SYGVKD. This CDR3 contains 15 residues. Trimming cost V 2 bases and J 3 bases, with 12 bases left between them. J is TRBJ2-3 and V is TRBV10-3, with D possibly TRBD1 on 6 matching bases. The receptor was isolated from a woman between 45 and 60 years old in good health and CMV-seropositive. The sequencing sample was made of PBMCs. The DNA for the CDR3 is TGTGCCATCAGTGAGGGACAGTTATCAACAGATACGCAGTATTTT. Its protein product is CAISEGQLSTDTQYF.